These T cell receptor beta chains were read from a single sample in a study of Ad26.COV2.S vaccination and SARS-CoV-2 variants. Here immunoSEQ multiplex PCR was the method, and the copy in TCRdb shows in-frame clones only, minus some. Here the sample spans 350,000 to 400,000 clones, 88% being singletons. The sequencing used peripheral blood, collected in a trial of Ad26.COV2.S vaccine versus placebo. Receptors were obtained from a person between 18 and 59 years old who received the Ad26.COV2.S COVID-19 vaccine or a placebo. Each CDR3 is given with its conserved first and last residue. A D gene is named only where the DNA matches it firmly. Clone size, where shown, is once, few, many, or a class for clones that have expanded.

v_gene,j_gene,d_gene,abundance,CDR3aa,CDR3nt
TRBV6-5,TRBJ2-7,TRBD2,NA,CASSSTREGEQYF,TGTGCCAGCAGTTCCACCCGGGAGGGAGAGCAGTACTTC
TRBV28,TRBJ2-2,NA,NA,CATTDTRGVPGELFF,TGTGCCACGACCGATACCCGGGGTGTTCCCGGGGAGCTGTTTTTT
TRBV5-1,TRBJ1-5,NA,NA,CASSAGDGSNQPQHF,TGCGCCAGCAGTGCGGGGGACGGCAGCAATCAGCCCCAGCATTTT
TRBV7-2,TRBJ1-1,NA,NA,CASSLAGMDTEAFF,TGTGCCAGCAGCTTAGCAGGCATGGACACTGAAGCTTTCTTT
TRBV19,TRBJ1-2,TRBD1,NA,CASSLSGTGNYGYTF,TGTGCCAGTAGTTTATCAGGGACAGGGAACTATGGCTACACCTTC
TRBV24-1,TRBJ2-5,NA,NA,CATSDTDGLEGETQYF,TGTGCCACCAGTGATACGGACGGCCTAGAGGGGGAGACCCAGTACTTC
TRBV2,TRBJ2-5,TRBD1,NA,CATEQGNQETQYF,TGTGCCACGGAACAGGGGAACCAAGAGACCCAGTACTTC
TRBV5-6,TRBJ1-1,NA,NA,CASSLEGSTRGAFF,TGTGCCAGCAGCTTGGAGGGCAGTACTAGAGGAGCTTTCTTT
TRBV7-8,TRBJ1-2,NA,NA,CASSSQAGFNYGYTF,TGTGCCAGCAGCTCTCAAGCGGGATTCAACTATGGCTACACCTTC
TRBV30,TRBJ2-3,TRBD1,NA,CAWNRPGQGVPDTQYF,TGTGCCTGGAACAGACCGGGACAGGGAGTTCCAGATACGCAGTATTTT
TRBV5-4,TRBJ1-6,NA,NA,CASSLGEAPLHF,TGTGCCAGCAGCTTAGGCGAGGCACCCCTCCACTTT
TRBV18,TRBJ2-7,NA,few,CASSPGRYEQYF,TGTGCCAGCTCACCAGGGAGGTACGAGCAGTACTTC
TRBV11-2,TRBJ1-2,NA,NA,CASSGIPNYGYTF,TGTGCCAGCAGTGGGATACCTAACTATGGCTACACCTTC
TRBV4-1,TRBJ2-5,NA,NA,CASSQDPRETQYF,TGCGCCAGCAGCCAAGATCCAAGGGAGACCCAGTACTTC
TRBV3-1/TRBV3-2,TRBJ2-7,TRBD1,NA,CASSRGSQGTGSYEQYF,TGTGCCAGCAGCCGGGGCTCTCAGGGGACAGGGTCGTACGAGCAGTACTTC
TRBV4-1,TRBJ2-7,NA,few,CASSQDYARHLSSEQYF,TGCGCCAGCAGCCAAGATTACGCCCGACATTTGTCCTCCGAGCAGTACTTC
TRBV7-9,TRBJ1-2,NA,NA,CASRQDSNYGYTF,TGTGCCAGCAGACAAGACAGTAACTATGGCTACACCTTC
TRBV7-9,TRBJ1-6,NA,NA,CASSLEVGGLNNSPLHF,TGTGCCAGCAGCTTAGAGGTTGGAGGACTTAATAATTCACCCCTCCACTTT
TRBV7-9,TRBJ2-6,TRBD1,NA,CASSLGTGVHAGANVLTF,TGTGCCAGCAGCTTGGGGACAGGGGTTCATGCTGGGGCCAACGTCCTGACTTTC
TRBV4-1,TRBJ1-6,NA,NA,CASSHPNSPLHF,TGCGCCAGCAGCCATCCCAATTCACCCCTCCACTTT
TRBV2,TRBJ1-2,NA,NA,CASSERLGRIYGYTF,TGTGCCAGCAGTGAACGCTTGGGACGGATCTATGGCTACACCTTC
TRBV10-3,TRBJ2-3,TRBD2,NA,CAIMASGGVDTQYF,TGTGCCATCATGGCTAGCGGGGGGGTAGATACGCAGTATTTT
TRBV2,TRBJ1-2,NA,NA,CASTVGGLGGYTF,TGTGCCAGCACAGTGGGCGGCCTTGGGGGCTACACCTTC
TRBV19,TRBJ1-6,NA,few,CASSPRFGSLHF,TGTGCCAGTAGTCCCCGGTTTGGGTCCCTCCACTTT
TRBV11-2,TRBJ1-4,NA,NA,CASTPGLRYEKLFF,TGTGCCAGCACTCCCGGGCTAAGATATGAAAAACTGTTTTTT
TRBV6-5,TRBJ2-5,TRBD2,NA,CASGWTRGEQETQYF,TGTGCCAGCGGCTGGACTAGAGGGGAGCAAGAGACCCAGTACTTC
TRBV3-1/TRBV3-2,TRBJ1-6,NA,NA,CASSQGTYNSPLHF,TGTGCCAGCAGCCAGGGGACCTATAATTCACCCCTCCACTTT
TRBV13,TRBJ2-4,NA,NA,CASSLGRIAKNIQYF,TGTGCCAGCAGTCTAGGTCGGATAGCCAAAAACATTCAGTACTTC
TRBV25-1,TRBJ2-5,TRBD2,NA,CASSESGGSGETQYF,TGTGCCAGCAGTGAATCGGGGGGTTCCGGTGAGACCCAGTACTTC
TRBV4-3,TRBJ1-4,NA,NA,CASSQEFRGPFTNEKLFF,TGCGCCAGCAGCCAAGAGTTTCGCGGCCCGTTTACTAATGAAAAACTGTTTTTT
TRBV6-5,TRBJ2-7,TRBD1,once,CASSKGQGSYEQYF,TGTGCCAGCAGCAAAGGACAGGGTTCCTACGAGCAGTACTTC
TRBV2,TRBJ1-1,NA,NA,CASSEVGGNTEAFF,TGTGCCAGCAGTGAGGTGGGGGGGAACACTGAAGCTTTCTTT
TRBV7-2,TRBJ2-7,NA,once,CASSLGRTYEQYF,TGTGCCAGCAGCTTAGGCCGAACCTACGAGCAGTACTTC
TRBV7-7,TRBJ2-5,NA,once,CASSLDPGTPTETQYF,TGTGCCAGCAGCTTAGACCCCGGGACGCCCACAGAGACCCAGTACTTC